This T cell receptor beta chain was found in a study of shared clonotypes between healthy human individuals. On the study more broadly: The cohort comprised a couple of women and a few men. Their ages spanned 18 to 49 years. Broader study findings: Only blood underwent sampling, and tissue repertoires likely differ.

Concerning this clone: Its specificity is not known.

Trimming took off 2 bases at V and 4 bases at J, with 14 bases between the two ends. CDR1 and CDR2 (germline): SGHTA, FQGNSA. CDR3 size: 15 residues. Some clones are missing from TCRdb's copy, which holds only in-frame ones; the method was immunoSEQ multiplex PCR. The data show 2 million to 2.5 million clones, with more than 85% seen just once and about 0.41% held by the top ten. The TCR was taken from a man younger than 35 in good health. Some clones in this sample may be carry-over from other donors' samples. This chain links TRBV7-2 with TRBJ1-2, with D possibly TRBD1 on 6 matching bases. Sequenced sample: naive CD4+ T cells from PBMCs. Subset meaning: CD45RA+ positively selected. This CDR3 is CASSLLGQEFYGYTF. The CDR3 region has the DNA TGTGCCAGCAGCTTACTGGGACAAGAGTTCTATGGCTACACCTTC.